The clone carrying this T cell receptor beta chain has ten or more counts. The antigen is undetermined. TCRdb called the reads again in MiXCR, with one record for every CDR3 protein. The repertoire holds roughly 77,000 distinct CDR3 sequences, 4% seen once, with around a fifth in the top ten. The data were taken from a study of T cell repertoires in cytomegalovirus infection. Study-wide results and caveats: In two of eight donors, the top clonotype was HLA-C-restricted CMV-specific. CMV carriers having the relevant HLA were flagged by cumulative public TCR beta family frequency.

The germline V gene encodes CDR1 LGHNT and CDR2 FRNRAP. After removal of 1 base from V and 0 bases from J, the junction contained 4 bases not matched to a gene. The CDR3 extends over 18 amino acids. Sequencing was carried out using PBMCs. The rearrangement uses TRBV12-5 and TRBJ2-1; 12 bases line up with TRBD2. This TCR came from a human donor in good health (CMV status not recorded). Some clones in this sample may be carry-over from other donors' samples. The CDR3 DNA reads TGTGCTAGTGGTTTGGGGACTAGCGGGGTGAGCTCCTACAATGAGCAGTTCTTC. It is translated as CASGLGTSGVSSYNEQFF.